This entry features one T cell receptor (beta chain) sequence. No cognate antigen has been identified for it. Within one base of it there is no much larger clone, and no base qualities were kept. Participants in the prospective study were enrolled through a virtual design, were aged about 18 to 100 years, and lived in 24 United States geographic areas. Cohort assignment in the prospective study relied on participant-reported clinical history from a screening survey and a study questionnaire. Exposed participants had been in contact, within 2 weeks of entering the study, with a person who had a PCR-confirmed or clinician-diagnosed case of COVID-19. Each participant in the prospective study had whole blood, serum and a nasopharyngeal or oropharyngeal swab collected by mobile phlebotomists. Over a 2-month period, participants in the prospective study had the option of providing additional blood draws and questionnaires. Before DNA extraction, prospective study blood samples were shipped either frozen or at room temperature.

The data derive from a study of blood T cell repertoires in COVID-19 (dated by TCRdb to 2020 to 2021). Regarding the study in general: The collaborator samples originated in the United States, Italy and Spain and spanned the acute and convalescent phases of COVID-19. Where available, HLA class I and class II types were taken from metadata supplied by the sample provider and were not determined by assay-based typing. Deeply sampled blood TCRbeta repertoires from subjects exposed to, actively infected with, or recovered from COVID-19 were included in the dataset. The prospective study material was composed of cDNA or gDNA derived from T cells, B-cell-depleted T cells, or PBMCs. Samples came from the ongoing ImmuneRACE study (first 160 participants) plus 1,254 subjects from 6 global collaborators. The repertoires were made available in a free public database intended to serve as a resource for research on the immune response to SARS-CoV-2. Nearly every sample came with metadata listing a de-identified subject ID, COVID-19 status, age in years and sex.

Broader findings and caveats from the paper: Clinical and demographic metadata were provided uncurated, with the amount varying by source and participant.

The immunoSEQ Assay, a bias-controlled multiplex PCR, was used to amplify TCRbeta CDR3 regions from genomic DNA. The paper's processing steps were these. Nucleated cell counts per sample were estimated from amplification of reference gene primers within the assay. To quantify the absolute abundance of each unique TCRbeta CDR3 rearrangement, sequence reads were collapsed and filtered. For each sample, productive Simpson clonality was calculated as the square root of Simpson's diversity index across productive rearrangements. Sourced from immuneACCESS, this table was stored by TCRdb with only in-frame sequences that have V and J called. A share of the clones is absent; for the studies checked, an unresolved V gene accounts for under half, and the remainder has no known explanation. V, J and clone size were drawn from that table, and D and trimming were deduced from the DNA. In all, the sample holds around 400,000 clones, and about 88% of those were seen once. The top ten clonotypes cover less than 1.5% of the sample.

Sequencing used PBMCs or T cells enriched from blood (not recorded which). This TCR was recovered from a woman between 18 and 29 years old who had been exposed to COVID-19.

Here the CDR3 is given as CARSSRRGEQETQYF. The DNA sequence is as follows: TGTGCCAGAAGCTCGCGTCGGGGGGAACAAGAGACCCAGTACTTC. The chain couples TRBV5-3 to TRBJ2-5; 7 bases in the junction line up with TRBD2. TRBV5-3 counts as an open reading frame of uncertain function. Relative to germline, V is missing 3 bases and J is missing 2 bases, with 7 bases of the junction outside any gene match. The cysteine opens and the phenylalanine closes a CDR3 of 15 amino acids. Only the CDR3 part of the read is kept: 45 bases, read in frame from the first base.